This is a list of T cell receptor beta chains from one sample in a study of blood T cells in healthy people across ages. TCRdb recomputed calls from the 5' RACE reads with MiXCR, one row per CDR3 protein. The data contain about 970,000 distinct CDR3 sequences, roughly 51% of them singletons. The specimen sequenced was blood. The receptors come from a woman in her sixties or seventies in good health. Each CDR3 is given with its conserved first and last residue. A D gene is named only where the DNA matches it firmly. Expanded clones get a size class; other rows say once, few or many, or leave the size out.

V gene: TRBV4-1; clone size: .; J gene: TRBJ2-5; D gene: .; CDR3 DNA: TGCGCCAGCAGCCAAAGAAGTCGGGGCGCGGTAGAGACCCAGTACTTC; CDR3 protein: CASSQRSRGAVETQYF
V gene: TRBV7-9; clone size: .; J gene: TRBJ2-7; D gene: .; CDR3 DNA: TGTGCCAGCAGCCTCGAGGGGCAGGGGAACTACGAGCAGTACTTC; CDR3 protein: CASSLEGQGNYEQYF
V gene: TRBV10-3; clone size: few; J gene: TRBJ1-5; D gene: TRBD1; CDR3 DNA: TGTGCCATCAGCGACCCGGGACAGGGAGTGGTCCGGCCCCAGCATTTT; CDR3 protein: CAISDPGQGVVRPQHF
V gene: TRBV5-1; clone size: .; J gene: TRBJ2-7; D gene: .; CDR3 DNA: TGCGCCAGCAGCTCTGGGGTTAGGTTGGCGGGGAGTAGCGGAGAGTCTTACGAGCAGTACTTC; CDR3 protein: CASSSGVRLAGSSGESYEQYF
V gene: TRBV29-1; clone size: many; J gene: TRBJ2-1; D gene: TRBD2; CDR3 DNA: TGCAGCGCTCAGTTAGCGGGGTCCTACAATGAGCAGTTCTTC; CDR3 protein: CSAQLAGSYNEQFF
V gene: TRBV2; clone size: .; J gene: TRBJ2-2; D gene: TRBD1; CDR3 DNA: TGTGCCAGCACAGAAACAGGGGCGGACACCGGGGAGCTGTTTTTT; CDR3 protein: CASTETGADTGELFF
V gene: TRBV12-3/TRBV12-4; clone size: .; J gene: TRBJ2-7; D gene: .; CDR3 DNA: TGTGCCAGCAGTTTTGGGAGAAACGAGCAGTACTTC; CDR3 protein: CASSFGRNEQYF
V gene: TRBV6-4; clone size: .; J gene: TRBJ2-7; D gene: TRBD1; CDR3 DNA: TGTGCCAGCAGTGTTGAGACAGGGTCCTACGAGCAGTACTTC; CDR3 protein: CASSVETGSYEQYF
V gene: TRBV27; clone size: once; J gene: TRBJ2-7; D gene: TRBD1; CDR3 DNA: TGTGCCAGCTCCTACCGGGCGAGGGGGCGGGAGCAGTACTTC; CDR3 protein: CASSYRARGREQYF
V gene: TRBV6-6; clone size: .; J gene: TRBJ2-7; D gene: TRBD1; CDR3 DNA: TGTGCCAGCCGTGAGACCGGGACAGGCCACTACGAGCAGTACTTC; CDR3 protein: CASRETGTGHYEQYF
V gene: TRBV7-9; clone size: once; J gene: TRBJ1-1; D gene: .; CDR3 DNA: TGTGCCAGCAGCCATCTAGACACTGAAGCTTTCTTT; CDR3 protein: CASSHLDTEAFF
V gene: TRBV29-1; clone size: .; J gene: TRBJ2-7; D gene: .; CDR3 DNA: TGCAGCGTTACGAAGGACTACGAGCAGTACTTC; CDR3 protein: CSVTKDYEQYF
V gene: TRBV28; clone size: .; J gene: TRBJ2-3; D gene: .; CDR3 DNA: TGTGCCAGCAGTTGGAGGGGGCCGGCAGATACGCAGTATTTT; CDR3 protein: CASSWRGPADTQYF
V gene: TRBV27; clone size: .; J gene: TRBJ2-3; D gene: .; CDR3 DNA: TGTGCCAGCAGTTTCGGTGCGGTATTCCACACAGATACGCAGTATTTT; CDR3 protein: CASSFGAVFHTDTQYF
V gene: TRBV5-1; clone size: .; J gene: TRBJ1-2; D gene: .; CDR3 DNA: TGCGCCAGCACGATCTCGTTGGGAGACTATGGCTACACCTTC; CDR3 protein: CASTISLGDYGYTF
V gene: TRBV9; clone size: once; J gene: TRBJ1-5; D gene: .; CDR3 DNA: TGTGCCAGCAGCGTTGGGAAAGGGCAGGTGAATCAGCCCCAGCATTTT; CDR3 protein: CASSVGKGQVNQPQHF
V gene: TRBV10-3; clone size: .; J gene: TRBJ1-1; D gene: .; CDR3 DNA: TGTGCCATCAGTGTGACAGCCAACACTGAAGCTTTCTTT; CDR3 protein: CAISVTANTEAFF
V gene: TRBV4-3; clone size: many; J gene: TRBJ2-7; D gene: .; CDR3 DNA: TGCGCCAGCAGCGTTTGGCAGTTCTACGAGCAGTACTTC; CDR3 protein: CASSVWQFYEQYF
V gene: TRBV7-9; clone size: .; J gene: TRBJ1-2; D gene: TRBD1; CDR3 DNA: TGTGCCAGCAGCTTCGGACAGGTCTCCTATGGCTACACCTTC; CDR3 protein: CASSFGQVSYGYTF
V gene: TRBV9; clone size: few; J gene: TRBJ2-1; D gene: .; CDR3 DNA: TGTGCCAGCAGCGTAGAGAGGTCCAATGAGCAGTTCTTC; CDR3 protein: CASSVERSNEQFF
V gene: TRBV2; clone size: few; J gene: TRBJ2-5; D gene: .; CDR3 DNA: TGTGCCAGCAGACCTGGGCCTTACACTGGAGAAGAGACCCAGTACTTC; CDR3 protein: CASRPGPYTGEETQYF
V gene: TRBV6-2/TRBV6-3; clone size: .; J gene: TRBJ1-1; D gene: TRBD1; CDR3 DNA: TGTGCCAGCAGTTACGGGACAGACACTAAAGCTTTCTTT; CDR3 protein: CASSYGTDTKAFF
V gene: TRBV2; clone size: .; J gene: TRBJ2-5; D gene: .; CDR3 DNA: TGTGCCAGCAGGGCTAGCGCACAAGAGACCCAGTACTTC; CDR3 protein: CASRASAQETQYF
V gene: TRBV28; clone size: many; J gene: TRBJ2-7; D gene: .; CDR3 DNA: TGTGCCAGCAGTCCTCGACAGACCCCCTACGAGCAGTACTTC; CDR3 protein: CASSPRQTPYEQYF
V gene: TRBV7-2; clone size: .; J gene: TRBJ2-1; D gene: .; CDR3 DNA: TGTGCCAGCAGCTTAGCTTACAGCAATGAGCAGTTCTTC; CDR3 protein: CASSLAYSNEQFF